This T cell receptor (beta chain) originates from a study of shared clonotypes between healthy human individuals. Looking at the study overall: Per donor, three plates held CD4 naive cells, three held CD4 memory, two held CD8 naive and one held CD8 memory.

The donors were adults (healthy and HIV-negative) with no recent acute infections or vaccinations. V lost 4 bases and J lost 4, with 11 bases in between. Germline V gene data show CDR1 as GTSNPN and CDR2 as SVGIG (reference sequence). The CDR3 length is 13 residues. Comments on this clone: The antigen is unknown. This sample also contains other DNA sequences that code for the same CDR3.

General observations from the study: Between a few donors, naive CD4 clonotypes were shared at a level of around 4.8%.

Clones were read by immunoSEQ multiplex PCR, and TCRdb kept only the in-frame ones, dropping some. The sample has roughly 2 million clones, 95% seen once. The chain combines TRBV30 with TRBJ2-1; weak D call: TRBD1 (6 bases). The source material was naive CD4+ T cells sorted from blood. Sample subset: CD45RA+ positively selected. The clonotype was recovered from a man younger than 35 in good health. CDR3 protein: CAWTSGTYNEQFF. DNA of the CDR3: TGTGCCTGGACCTCGGGGACATACAATGAGCAGTTCTTC. Together with reference TRBV30 and TRBJ2-1, the CDR3 gives the full variable domain: SQTIHQWPATLVQPVGSPLSLECTVEGTSNPNLYWYRQAAGRGLQLLFYSVGIGQISSEVPQNLSASRPQDRQFILSSKKLLLSDSGFYLCAWTSGTYNEQFFGPGTRLTVL.